This T cell receptor (beta chain) comes out of a study of cytomegalovirus exposure and HLA in healthy donors. In the study overall: The approximately 690 first-cohort repertoires and the approximately 130 validation repertoires shared the same platform, a later analysis reported.

Trimming removed 0 bases from V and 6 bases from J; junction bases left unmatched: 4. From germline, CDR1 is MNHEY and CDR2 SVGAGI. CDR3 length equals 15 residues. On this clone: Its antigen is unknown.

This table comes from immunoSEQ multiplex PCR, and its TCRdb copy is limited to in-frame clones, with some not included. There are roughly 68,000 clones in the sample; 95% to 97% occur only once, and roughly 2.3% lies in the top ten. Broader study findings: As was reported, the classifier diagnosed cytomegalovirus status with high specificity and sensitivity.

This chain joins TRBV6-5 and TRBJ2-7, with 11 bases aligning to TRBD2. This TCR came from a man aged 18 to 29 in good health and CMV-seronegative. The material sequenced was PBMCs. CDR3 DNA: TGTGCCAGCAGTTACTCACTAGCGGGAGATGGCGAGCAGTACTTC. Its translation: CASSYSLAGDGEQYF.